This T cell receptor beta chain was sequenced for a study of T cell responses to AZD1222 COVID-19 vaccine. Clones were read by immunoSEQ multiplex PCR, and TCRdb kept only the in-frame ones, dropping some. The data contain 150,000 or so clones, 92% of them singletons. With 0 bases removed from V and 3 bases from J, the gap between germline ends came to 9 bases. The CDR3 is 14 residues long. Germline CDR1 reads SGDLS; CDR2 reads YYNGEE. The sequence was obtained from an adult in good health. The genes are TRBV9 and TRBJ1-2; D call uncertain. The specimen comprised peripheral blood, sampled on day 0 of AZD1222 vaccination. The CDR3 sequence: CASSVATRDYGYTF. DNA for the CDR3: TGTGCCAGCAGCGTAGCTACGAGGGACTATGGCTACACCTTC.